The 17 T cell receptor beta chains below all came from one sample that was sequenced in a study of blood T cell repertoires in COVID-19. Repertoires were generated with immunoSEQ multiplex PCR, while TCRdb's copy carries only in-frame clones and drops some. The sample contains approximately 260,000 clones, roughly 85% of which appear only once. The sample consisted of PBMCs or T cells enriched from blood (not recorded which). Receptors originate from a woman aged 50 to 60 who had been exposed to COVID-19.

CDR3 DNA sequence: TGTGCCAGCAAAAAGGGGGATGGAAACACCATATATTTT. Protein product: CASKKGDGNTIYF. The chain combines TRBV3-1 (or the pseudogene TRBV3-2) with TRBJ1-3, with D possibly being TRBD1 (6 bases). This CDR3 is built from 13 residues. V was clipped by 7 bases and J by 3 bases, with 10 bases between them. Germline-derived CDR1 and CDR2 are LGHDT and YNNKEL (reference sequence).

This clone has only one observation. One end of the junction does not line up with germline, which may come from a read error. The CDR3 sequence is CTSSLEIGGEADTQYF. CDR3 bases: TGCACCAGCAGCTTGGAGATAGGCGGTGAGGCAGATACGCAGTATTTT. V and J are TRBV5-1 and TRBJ2-3; D remains unclear. The germline gives CDR1 SGHRS, CDR2 YFSETQ. The length of the CDR3 is 16 residues.

The chain joins TRBV6-5 to TRBJ1-2; TRBD1 is a possible D gene (5 bases). The CDR3 has 14 amino acids. CDR1 is MNHEY and CDR2 is SVGAGI in the germline V gene. V lost 7 bases, J lost 3 bases, and 15 bases lay in between. In DNA form, the CDR3 reads TGTGCCAGCACCAGGGACGGGGGGGACTATGGCTACACCTTC. Its protein product is CASTRDGGDYGYTF.

Remarks on this clone: In the same sample, other DNA sequences code for this CDR3. The chain carries TRBV12-3 or TRBV12-4 and TRBJ1-3, with no clear D. This CDR3 has 12 amino acids. Deletions cut 3 bases from V and 3 bases from J, with 3 bases between. The CDR3 here is CASSFGGNTIYF. In nucleotides, the CDR3 is TGTGCCAGCAGTTTCGGTGGAAACACCATATATTTT.

The CDR3: CASSPAGTGTGYTF. The CDR3 DNA sequence: TGTGCCAGCTCACCGGCCGGGACAGGGACTGGCTACACCTTC. V gene TRBV18 combines with J gene TRBJ1-2; 9 nucleotides agree with TRBD1. In germline, CDR1 is KGHSH, CDR2 LQKENI. The CDR3 runs 14 residues. V was pared by 3 bases and J by 7 bases, with 6 bases of the junction left unmatched.

Only one count was recorded for this clone. DNA of the CDR3: TGTGCCAGTTCCCTAGCGGGGGGGACGAGTGAGCAGTTCTTC. Translating it yields CASSLAGGTSEQFF. The genes are TRBV6-4 and TRBJ2-1; 12 bases map to TRBD2. The germline CDR1 and CDR2 sequences are MRHNA and SNTAGT. The V gene end was trimmed by 9 bases and the J gene end by 9 bases; junction bases not matched to a gene: 9. This CDR3 spans 14 amino acids.

V and J are TRBV19 and TRBJ1-1, with a tentative D call TRBD1 (5 bases). Germline V CDR1 and CDR2: LNHDA, SQIVND (reference sequence). The CDR3 has 13 amino acids. Trimming took off 1 base at V and 8 bases at J, with 11 bases between the two ends. In DNA, the CDR3 is TGTGCCAGTAGTATAGGTACAGGTTTGGAAGCTTTCTTT. This codes for CASSIGTGLEAFF.

This chain uses TRBV2 with TRBJ1-1; D is perhaps TRBD1 (5 bases). The V gene lost 2 bases and the J gene lost 6 bases, with 16 bases spanning the gap. Per germline, CDR1 SNHLY and CDR2 FYNNEI. This CDR3 comprises 15 residues. CDR3 in amino acids: CASSERGDRGAEAFF. CDR3 nucleotides: TGTGCCAGCAGTGAACGGGGGGACCGAGGGGCTGAAGCTTTCTTT.

The chain has TRBV6-1 and TRBJ2-5; no reliable D call. Germline V gene data show CDR1 as MNHNS and CDR2 as SASEGT. V lost 3 bases, J lost 2 bases, and 13 bases lay in between. The CDR3 loop spans 15 amino acids. CDR3 in amino acids: CASSDWPTVQETQYF. Here the CDR3 DNA reads TGTGCCAGCAGTGATTGGCCAACAGTACAAGAGACCCAGTACTTC.

The genes are TRBV5-6 and TRBJ1-1, with D possibly TRBD1 on 5 matching bases. CDR1 is SGHDT, CDR2 YYEEEE, per germline. The CDR3 length is 14 residues. Trimming pared 4 bases from V and 0 bases from J, leaving 10 bases between. The CDR3 protein is CASSTGLMNTEAFF. In DNA, the CDR3 is TGTGCCAGCAGCACGGGACTGATGAACACTGAAGCTTTCTTT.

V gene TRBV18 combines with J gene TRBJ2-1; 15 bases match TRBD2. V gave up 3 bases and J gave up 12 bases; unmatched junction bases: 12. Per germline, CDR1 KGHSH and CDR2 LQKENI. The CDR3 is 17 amino acids. CDR3 protein: CASSPPAGTSGGRGQFF. The CDR3 coding sequence is TGTGCCAGCTCACCTCCCGCCGGGACTAGCGGGGGGAGGGGGCAGTTCTTC. Drawing the rest from reference TRBV18 and TRBJ2-1, the complete variable domain is NAGVMQNPRHLVRRRGQEARLRCSPMKGHSHVYWYRQLPEEGLKFMVYLQKENIIDESGMPKERFSAEFPKEGPSILRIQQVVRGDSAAYFCASSPPAGTSGGRGQFFGPGTRLTVL.

CDR3 residues: CAWSVFQGFGSGANVLTF. The CDR3 nucleotides read TGTGCCTGGAGTGTATTCCAGGGGTTCGGCTCTGGGGCCAACGTCCTGACTTTC. The rearrangement joins TRBV30 to TRBJ2-6; maybe TRBD1 (6 bases). The CDR3 is made up of 18 amino acids. The germline gives CDR1 GTSNPN, CDR2 SVGIG (reference sequence). Trimming cost V 0 bases and J 0 bases, with 15 bases left between them.

The chain combines TRBV7-9 with TRBJ1-4, with D possibly TRBD1 on 6 matching bases. CDR3 length equals 15 residues. The V end lost 1 base, the J end lost 8 bases, and 14 bases lay between the germline ends. CDR1 and CDR2 (germline): SEHNR, FQNEAQ (reference sequence). CDR3 coding DNA: TGTGCCAGCAGCTTAGTGCCCGCAGGGGAAGAAAAACTGTTTTTT. Its protein is CASSLVPAGEEKLFF.

The chain couples TRBV27 to TRBJ1-1; D is uncertain. This CDR3 is built from 13 residues. Germline CDR1 is MNHEY and CDR2 is SMNVEV (reference sequence). Trimming removed 6 bases at V and 7 bases at J, with 15 bases between. Written as DNA, the CDR3 is TGTGCCAGCAGACTCTCTCCGCAAGTTGAAGCTTTCTTT. Translation: CASRLSPQVEAFF.

The V call is TRBV30, the J call TRBJ1-1; D is uncertain. The CDR3 loop spans 14 amino acids. V shed 7 bases and J shed 4 bases, with 19 bases lying between them. Germline lookup yields CDR1 GTSNPN and CDR2 SVGIG (reference sequence). The CDR3 bases are TGTGCCTATACTTCGGCCCCCGCGGGCACTGAAGCTTTCTTT. Its translation is CAYTSAPAGTEAFF.

The chain recombines TRBV9 with TRBJ1-1; D ambiguous. Germline V lookup: CDR1 SGDLS, CDR2 YYNGEE. Trimming shortened V by 0 bases and J by 1 base, and 7 bases separated the two germline ends. CDR3 size: 14 residues. DNA for the CDR3: TGTGCCAGCAGCGTAGCCCCAGAGAACACTGAAGCTTTCTTT. This gives the protein CASSVAPENTEAFF.

This chain connects TRBV23-1 to TRBJ1-5; D uncertain. TRBV23-1 is an ORF for which the function is uncertain. This CDR3 is 13 amino acids long. V was cut by 3 bases and J by 5 bases, with 8 bases left in between. The CDR3 sequence is CASSQRNYQPQHF. The CDR3 coding sequence is TGCGCCAGCAGTCAGAGAAACTATCAGCCCCAGCATTTT.